These T cell receptor beta chains were read from a single sample in a study of T cells in Graves' hyperthyroidism and ophthalmopathy. MiXCR was run by TCRdb on the multiplex PCR reads, yielding one entry per CDR3 protein. The repertoire holds 360,000 or so distinct CDR3 sequences, over 15% seen once, with 3.7% in the top ten. Sequences were obtained from blood. These receptors came from a woman younger than 30 with Graves' hyperthyroidism. Both conserved end residues are part of each CDR3. D genes are given only for firm matches. For some rows the clone size is stated as once, few or many, or as a class when expanded; others skip it.

>TRBV6-1|many|TRBD2|TRBJ2-7
TGTGCCAGCACCCTACTAGCGGGGGACTCCTACGAGCAGTACTTC
CASTLLAGDSYEQYF
>TRBV6-1|many|.|TRBJ2-2
TGTGCCAGCAGTGAAATCGGGGACTCGACGAGGACCGGGGAGCTGTTTTTT
CASSEIGDSTRTGELFF
>TRBV18|few|TRBD1|TRBJ2-3
TGTGCCAGCTCACCAGAGACAGGGGTTCCAGATACGCAGTATTTT
CASSPETGVPDTQYF
>TRBV30|.|.|TRBJ1-5
TGTGCCTGGGGATCAGGGATTGGCAATCAGCCCCAGCATTTT
CAWGSGIGNQPQHF
>TRBV9|.|.|TRBJ2-7
TGTGCCAGCAGCGTAGATCACTTCTCCTACGAGCAGTACTTC
CASSVDHFSYEQYF
>TRBV6-2/TRBV6-3|.|.|TRBJ1-1
TGTGCCAGCAGTTCCACCGGGGGGCGGCACACTGAAGCTCTCTTT
CASSSTGGRHTEALF
>TRBV28|many|TRBD2|TRBJ2-5
TGTGCCAGCAGTTTATCGGCCCCGGGACTAGCGGGGGGGCAAGGGACCCAGTACTTC
CASSLSAPGLAGGQGTQYF
>TRBV28|many|TRBD2|TRBJ2-5
TGTGCCAGCAGTTCGGGGGGGGCATTACAAGAGACCCAGTACTTC
CASSSGGALQETQYF
>TRBV19|many|.|TRBJ1-5
TGTGCCAGTAGGGAGACAGGAAGTCAGCCCCAGCATTTT
CASRETGSQPQHF
>TRBV5-1|many|TRBD1|TRBJ1-2
TGCGCCAGCAGGGTAACGCAGGGGGCTAATGGCTACACCTTC
CASRVTQGANGYTF
>TRBV5-1|many|.|TRBJ2-5
TGCGCCAGCAGCTTTCAGGGACAATCGCGAGGAGAGACCCAGTACTTC
CASSFQGQSRGETQYF
>TRBV3-1|many|TRBD2|TRBJ2-5
TGTGCCAGCAGCCCCACTCCGGGACTAGCGGGGGACGAGACCCAGTACTTC
CASSPTPGLAGDETQYF
>TRBV6-2/TRBV6-3|.|TRBD1|TRBJ1-5
TGTGCCAGCAGTCCAATTCACCAGGGACAGGGAAGCAATCAGCCCCAGCATTTT
CASSPIHQGQGSNQPQHF
>TRBV6-2/TRBV6-3|.|.|TRBJ1-5
TGTGCCAGCAGTTACGGACATAGCAATCAGCCCCAGCATTTT
CASSYGHSNQPQHF
>TRBV12-3/TRBV12-4|.|TRBD1|TRBJ2-7
TGTGCCAGCAGTTCTTCCAACCCCGACAGGGGACGGTACGAGCAGTACTTC
CASSSSNPDRGRYEQYF
>TRBV15|many|TRBD1|TRBJ2-7
TGTGCCACCAGCCGTGGGACAGGGACCCCCTACGAGCAGTACTTC
CATSRGTGTPYEQYF
>TRBV7-8|many|.|TRBJ2-5
TGTGCCAGCAGCTTAGCGGAAACACAAGAGACCCAGTACTTC
CASSLAETQETQYF
>TRBV4-1|.|.|TRBJ2-7
TGCGCCAGCAGCCAGACCTCAGGGGATACCTACGAGCAGTACTTC
CASSQTSGDTYEQYF
>TRBV27|.|.|TRBJ1-1
TGTGCCAGCAGTTTAAAATCCCCACCCGTAACTGAAGCTTCCTTT
CASSLKSPPVTEASF
>TRBV6-1|many|.|TRBJ2-5
TGTGCCAGCAGTGAATTTTGGGGGGGCGACCAGTACTTC
CASSEFWGGDQYF